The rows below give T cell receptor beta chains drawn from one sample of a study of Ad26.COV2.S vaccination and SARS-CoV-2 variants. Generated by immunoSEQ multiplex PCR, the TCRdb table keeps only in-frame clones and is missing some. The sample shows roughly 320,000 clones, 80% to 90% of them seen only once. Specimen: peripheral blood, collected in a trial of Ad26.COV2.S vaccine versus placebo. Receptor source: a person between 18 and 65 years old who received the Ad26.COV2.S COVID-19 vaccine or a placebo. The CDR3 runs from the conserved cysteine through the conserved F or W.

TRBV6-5 CASSYTSGGTTGELFF
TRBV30 CAWSRTAQETQYF
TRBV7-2 CASSLVVGGNYGYTF
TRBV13 CASSQTARGKTQYF
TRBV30 CAWGEGYEQYF
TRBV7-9 CASSPPGQEYYGYTF
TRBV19 CASSIYGFGNQLSGNTIYF
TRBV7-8 CASSLAGGRQETQYF
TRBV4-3 CASSLDRANEKLFF
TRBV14 CASSQTRDWRTDTQYF
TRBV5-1 CASSLVMGGGNTEAFF
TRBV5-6 CASTSWGSGNTIYF
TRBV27 CASSLGTGVYEQYF
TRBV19 CASSNAFSGANVLTF
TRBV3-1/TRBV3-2 CASSQDSYMNTEAFF
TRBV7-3 CASSLGTGSRSGANVLTF
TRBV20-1 CSARAGDVTPYSPLHF
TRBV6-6 CASSGGTGGNTIYF
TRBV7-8 CASSLDFPGGTEAFF
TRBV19 CASTPDRGQETQYF
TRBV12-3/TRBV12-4 CASRGVSDTEAFF
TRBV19 CASSIVSGGNQETQYF
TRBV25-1 CASQGQRNSPLHF
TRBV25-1 CASHDGNNEQFF
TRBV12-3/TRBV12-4 CASTQHSNQPQHF
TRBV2 CASSEAANSPLHF
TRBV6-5 CASSSPGSRSYNEQFF
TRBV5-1 CASSLDSPHRDEQFF
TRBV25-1 CASSEWGSSYNSPLHF
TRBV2 CASSLSLSSYNSPLHF
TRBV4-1 CASSQSWGGGHGYTF
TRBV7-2 CASSFGGPKNQPQHF
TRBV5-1 CASSFLFRTDYGYTF
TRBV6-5 CASFNGGLMNTEAFF
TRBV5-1 CASSLAPRDGYTF
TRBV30 CAWIPPWTGAVGYTF
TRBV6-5 CASSYSRGMANEQYF
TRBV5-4 CASSLGGLAGSYEQYF
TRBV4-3 CASSLSGRGGYTF
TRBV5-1 CASSLVSGTGYLETQYF
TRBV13 CASARRPGGERSPLHF
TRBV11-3 CASSAGTGSPYEQYF
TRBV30 CAWSAGGYGYTF
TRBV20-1 CSAGGGGRETQYF
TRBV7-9 CASSLGWGTGYTF
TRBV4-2 CASSSRTGGSYNEQFF
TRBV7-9 CASSLGIGGTTNEKLFF
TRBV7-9 CASSVYRGQRTGELFF
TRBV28 CASSTGTDSGNTIYF